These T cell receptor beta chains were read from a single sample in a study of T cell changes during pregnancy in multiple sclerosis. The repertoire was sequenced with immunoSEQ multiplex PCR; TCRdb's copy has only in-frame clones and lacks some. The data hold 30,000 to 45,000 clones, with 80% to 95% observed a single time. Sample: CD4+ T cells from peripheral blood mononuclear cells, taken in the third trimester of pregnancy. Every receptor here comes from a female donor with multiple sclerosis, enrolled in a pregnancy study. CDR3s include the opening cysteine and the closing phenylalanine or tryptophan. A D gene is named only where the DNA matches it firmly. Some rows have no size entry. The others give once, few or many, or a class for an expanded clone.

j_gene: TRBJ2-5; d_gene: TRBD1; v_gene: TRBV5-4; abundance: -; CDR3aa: CASSPGQGRETQYF; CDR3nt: TGTGCCAGCAGCCCTGGACAGGGGAGAGAGACCCAGTACTTC
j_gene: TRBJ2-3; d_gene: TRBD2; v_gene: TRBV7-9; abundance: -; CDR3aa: CASSLSGGSGDTQYF; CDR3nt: TGTGCCAGCAGCCTTTCGGGCGGGAGCGGCGATACGCAGTATTTT
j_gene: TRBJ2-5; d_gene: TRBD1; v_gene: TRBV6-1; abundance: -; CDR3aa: CASSEVDRGSYVEYF; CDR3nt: TGTGCCAGCAGTGAAGTGGACAGGGGTTCGTACGTTGAGTACTTC
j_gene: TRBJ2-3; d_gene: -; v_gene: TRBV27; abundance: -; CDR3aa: CASSLGSLYTDTQYF; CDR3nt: TGTGCCAGCAGTTTGGGCAGCCTCTACACAGATACGCAGTATTTT
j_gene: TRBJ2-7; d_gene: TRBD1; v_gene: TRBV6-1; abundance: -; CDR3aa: CASSHQGVSYEQYF; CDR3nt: TGTGCCAGCAGCCATCAGGGGGTCTCCTACGAGCAGTACTTC
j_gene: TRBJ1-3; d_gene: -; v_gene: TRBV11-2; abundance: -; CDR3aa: CASSQQGSGNTIYF; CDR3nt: TGTGCCAGCAGCCAACAGGGAAGCGGAAACACCATATATTTT
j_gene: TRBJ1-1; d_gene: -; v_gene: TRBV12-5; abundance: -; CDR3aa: CASGLPPGLPNTEAFF; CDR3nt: TGTGCTAGTGGTTTGCCTCCGGGACTCCCGAACACTGAAGCTTTCTTT
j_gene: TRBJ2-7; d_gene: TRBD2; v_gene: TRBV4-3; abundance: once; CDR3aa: CASSQDTGRAGNEQYF; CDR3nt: TGCGCCAGCAGCCAAGATACCGGGAGGGCCGGGAACGAGCAGTACTTC
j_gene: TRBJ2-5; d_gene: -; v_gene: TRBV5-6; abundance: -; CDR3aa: CASSLVRETQYF; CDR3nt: TGTGCCAGCAGCTTGGTGAGGGAGACCCAGTACTTC
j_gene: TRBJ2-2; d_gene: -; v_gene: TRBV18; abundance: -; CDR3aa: CASSQDIAGAAGELFF; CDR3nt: TGTGCCAGCTCACAGGATATTGCAGGGGCGGCCGGGGAGCTGTTTTTT
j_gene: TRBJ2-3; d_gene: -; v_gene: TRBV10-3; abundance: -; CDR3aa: CAIGLAASTDTQYF; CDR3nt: TGTGCCATCGGTCTCGCGGCTAGCACAGATACGCAGTATTTT
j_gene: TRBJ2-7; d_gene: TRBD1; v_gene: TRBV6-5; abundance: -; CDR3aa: CASSSTGTGGIYEQYF; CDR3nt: TGTGCCAGCAGTTCCACCGGGACAGGGGGCATCTACGAGCAGTACTTC
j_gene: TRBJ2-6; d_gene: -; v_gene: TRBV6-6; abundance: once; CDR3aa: CASSYSTGAGANVLTF; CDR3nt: TGTGCCAGCAGTTACTCGACGGGGGCTGGGGCCAACGTCCTGACTTTC
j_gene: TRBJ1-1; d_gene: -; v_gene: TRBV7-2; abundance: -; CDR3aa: CASSSGMNTEAFF; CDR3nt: TGTGCCAGCAGCTCAGGGATGAACACTGAAGCTTTCTTT
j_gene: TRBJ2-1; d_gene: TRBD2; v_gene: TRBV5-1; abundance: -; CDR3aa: CASSYSGVSYNEQFF; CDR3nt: TGCGCCAGCAGCTATAGCGGGGTCTCCTACAATGAGCAGTTCTTC
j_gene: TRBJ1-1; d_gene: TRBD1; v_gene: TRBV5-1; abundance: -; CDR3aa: CASSSQTGWVAEAFF; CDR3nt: TGCGCCAGCAGCTCCCAGACAGGGTGGGTAGCTGAAGCTTTCTTT
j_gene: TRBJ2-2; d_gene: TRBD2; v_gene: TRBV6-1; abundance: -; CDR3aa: CASETSGINTGELFF; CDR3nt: TGTGCCAGCGAGACTAGCGGGATCAACACCGGGGAGCTGTTTTTT
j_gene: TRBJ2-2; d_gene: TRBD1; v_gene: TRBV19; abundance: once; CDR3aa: CASSGTANTGELFF; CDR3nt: TGTGCCAGTAGCGGGACAGCAAACACCGGGGAGCTGTTTTTT
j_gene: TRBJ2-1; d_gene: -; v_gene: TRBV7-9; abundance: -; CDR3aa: CASSLRGSRTVNEQFF; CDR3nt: TGTGCCAGCAGTTTGAGGGGGTCCCGGACAGTCAATGAGCAGTTCTTC
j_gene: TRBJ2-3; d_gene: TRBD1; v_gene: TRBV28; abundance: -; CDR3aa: CASSPRTGYTDTQYF; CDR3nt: TGTGCCAGCAGTCCCCGGACAGGATACACAGATACGCAGTATTTT
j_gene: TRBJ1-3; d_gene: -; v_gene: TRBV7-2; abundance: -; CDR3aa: CASSLNRVGSGNTIYF; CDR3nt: TGTGCCAGCAGCCTCAACAGGGTGGGGAGTGGAAACACCATATATTTT
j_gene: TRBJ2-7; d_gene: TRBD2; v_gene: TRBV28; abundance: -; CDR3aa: CASSPSGRGGDEQYF; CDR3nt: TGTGCCAGCAGTCCAAGCGGGAGGGGGGGCGACGAGCAGTACTTC
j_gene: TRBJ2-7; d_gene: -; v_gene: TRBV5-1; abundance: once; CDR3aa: CASSLGGSEQYF; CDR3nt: TGCGCCAGCAGCTTGGGAGGGTCCGAGCAGTACTTC
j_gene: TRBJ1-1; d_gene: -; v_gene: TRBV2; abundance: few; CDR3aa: CASSEDYNTEAFF; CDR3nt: TGTGCCAGCAGTGAAGACTATAACACTGAAGCTTTCTTT
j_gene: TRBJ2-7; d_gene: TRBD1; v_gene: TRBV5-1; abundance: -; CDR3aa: CASSYDGTGGEQYF; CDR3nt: TGCGCCAGCAGCTACGACGGGACAGGGGGCGAGCAGTACTTC
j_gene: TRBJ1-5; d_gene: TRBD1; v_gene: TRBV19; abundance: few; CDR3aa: CASGTDSNQPQHF; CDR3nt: TGTGCCAGTGGGACAGATAGCAATCAGCCCCAGCATTTT
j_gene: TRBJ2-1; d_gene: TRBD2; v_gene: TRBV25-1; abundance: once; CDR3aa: CASSDATSGYNEQFF; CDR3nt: TGTGCCAGCAGTGACGCGACTAGCGGATACAATGAGCAGTTCTTC
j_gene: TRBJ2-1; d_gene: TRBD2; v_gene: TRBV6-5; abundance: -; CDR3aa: CAIRELAGLEQFF; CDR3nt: TGTGCCATACGGGAACTAGCGGGCCTTGAGCAGTTCTTC
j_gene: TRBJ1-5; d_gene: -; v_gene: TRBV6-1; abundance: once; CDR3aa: CASSATGAYQPQHF; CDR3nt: TGTGCCAGCAGTGCGACGGGAGCCTATCAGCCCCAGCATTTT
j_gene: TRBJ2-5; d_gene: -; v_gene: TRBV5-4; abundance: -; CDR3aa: CASSPELVQTQYF; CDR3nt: TGTGCCAGCAGCCCCGAGTTGGTGCAGACCCAGTACTTC
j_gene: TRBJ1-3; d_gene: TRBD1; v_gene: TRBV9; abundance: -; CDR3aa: CASSYSGQGGNTIYF; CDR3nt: TGTGCCAGCAGCTACTCTGGACAGGGGGGAAACACCATATATTTT
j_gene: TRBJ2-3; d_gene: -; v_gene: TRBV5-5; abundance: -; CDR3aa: CASSLSRAGQSTDTQYF; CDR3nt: TGTGCCAGCAGCCTGAGCCGGGCAGGGCAAAGCACAGATACGCAGTATTTT
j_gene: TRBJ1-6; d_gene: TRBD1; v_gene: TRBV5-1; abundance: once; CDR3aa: CASSGGTGDSPLHF; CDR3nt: TGCGCCAGCAGCGGAGGGACAGGGGATTCACCCCTCCACTTT
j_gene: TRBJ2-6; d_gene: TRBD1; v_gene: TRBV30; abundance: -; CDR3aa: CAWSLGGTGANVLTF; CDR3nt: TGTGCCTGGAGCTTAGGGGGCACTGGGGCCAACGTCCTGACTTTC
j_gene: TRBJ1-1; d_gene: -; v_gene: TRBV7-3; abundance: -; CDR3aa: CASSLYQGSEAFF; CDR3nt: TGTGCCAGCAGCTTATATCAGGGGTCTGAAGCTTTCTTT
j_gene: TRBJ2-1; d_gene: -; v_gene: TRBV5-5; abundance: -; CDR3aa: CASSFRTGSPYNEQFF; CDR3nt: TGTGCCAGCAGCTTCCGTACAGGTTCCCCCTACAATGAGCAGTTCTTC
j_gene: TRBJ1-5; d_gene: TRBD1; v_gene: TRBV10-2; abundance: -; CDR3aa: CASSLPGGRVNQPQHF; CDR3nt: TGCGCCAGCAGCCTACCAGGGGGGCGCGTTAATCAGCCCCAGCATTTT
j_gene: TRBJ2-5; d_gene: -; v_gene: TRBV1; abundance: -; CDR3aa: CTSSQKGIAGNQETQYF; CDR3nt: TGCACCAGCAGCCAGAAGGGAATAGCGGGGAACCAAGAGACCCAGTACTTC
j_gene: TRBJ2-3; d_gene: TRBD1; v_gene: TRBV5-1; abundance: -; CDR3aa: CASSPVFRGRRADTQYF; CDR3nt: TGCGCCAGCAGCCCGGTATTTAGGGGGCGCAGGGCCGATACGCAGTATTTT
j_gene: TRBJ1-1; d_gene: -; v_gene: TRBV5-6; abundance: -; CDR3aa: CASSLIKGPGGETEAFF; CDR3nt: TGTGCCAGCAGCTTGATAAAGGGCCCCGGGGGGGAGACTGAAGCTTTCTTT
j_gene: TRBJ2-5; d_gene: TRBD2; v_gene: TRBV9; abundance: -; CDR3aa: CASSRTSGREQETQYF; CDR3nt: TGTGCCAGCAGTCGGACTAGCGGGAGGGAACAGGAGACCCAGTACTTC
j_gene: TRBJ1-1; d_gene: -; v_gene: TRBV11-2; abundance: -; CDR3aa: CASSLDLGTNTEAFF; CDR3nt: TGTGCCAGCAGCTTAGATCTGGGCACGAACACTGAAGCTTTCTTT
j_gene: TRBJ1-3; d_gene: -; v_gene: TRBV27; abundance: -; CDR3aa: CASRSDRYSGNTIYF; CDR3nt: TGTGCCAGCAGGTCCGACAGATACTCTGGAAACACCATATATTTT
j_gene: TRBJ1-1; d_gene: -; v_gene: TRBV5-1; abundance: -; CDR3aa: CASSFTFPPSEDTEAFF; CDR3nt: TGCGCCAGCAGCTTCACTTTCCCCCCCAGCGAGGACACTGAAGCTTTCTTT
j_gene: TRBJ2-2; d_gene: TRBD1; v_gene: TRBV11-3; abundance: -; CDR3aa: CASSTDRATGELFF; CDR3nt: TGTGCCAGCAGCACGGACAGGGCCACCGGGGAGCTGTTTTTT
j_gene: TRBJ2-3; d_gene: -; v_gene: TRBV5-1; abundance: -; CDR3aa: CASSLPLDSTDTQYF; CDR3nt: TGCGCCAGCAGCTTGCCACTAGACAGCACAGATACGCAGTATTTT
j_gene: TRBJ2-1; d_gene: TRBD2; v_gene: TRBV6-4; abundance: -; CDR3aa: CASTSTSGNGGEQFF; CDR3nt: TGTGCCAGCACCTCGACTAGCGGGAATGGTGGTGAGCAGTTCTTC
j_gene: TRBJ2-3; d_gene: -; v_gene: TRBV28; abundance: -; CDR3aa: CASSFATGTYTDTQYF; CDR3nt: TGTGCCAGCAGTTTCGCTACAGGGACGTACACAGATACGCAGTATTTT
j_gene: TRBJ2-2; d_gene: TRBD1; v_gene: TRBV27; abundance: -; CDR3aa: CASSLPTGLSTGELFF; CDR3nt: TGTGCCAGCAGCCTACCGACAGGGTTAAGTACCGGGGAGCTGTTTTTT
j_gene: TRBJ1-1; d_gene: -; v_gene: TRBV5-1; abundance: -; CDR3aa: CASSLQGSGNTEAFF; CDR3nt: TGCGCCAGCAGCTTGCAGGGTTCGGGGAACACTGAAGCTTTCTTT
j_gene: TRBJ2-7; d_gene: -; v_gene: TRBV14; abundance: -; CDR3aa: CASSQTGPSYEQYF; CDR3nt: TGTGCCAGCAGCCAAACGGGTCCTTCCTACGAGCAGTACTTC
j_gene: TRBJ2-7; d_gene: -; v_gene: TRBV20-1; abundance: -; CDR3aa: CSAPGTLF; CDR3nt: TGCAGTGCCCCGGGGACACTCTTC
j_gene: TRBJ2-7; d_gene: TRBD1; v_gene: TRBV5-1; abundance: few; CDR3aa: CASSPRTGSYEQYF; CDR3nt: TGCGCCAGCAGCCCCAGGACAGGCTCCTACGAGCAGTACTTC
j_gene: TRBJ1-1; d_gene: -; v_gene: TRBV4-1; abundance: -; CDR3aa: CASSPTPLKNTEAFF; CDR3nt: TGCGCCAGCAGCCCGACTCCTCTGAAGAACACTGAAGCTTTCTTT
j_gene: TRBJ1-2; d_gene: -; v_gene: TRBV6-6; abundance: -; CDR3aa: CASSLDRASNYGYTF; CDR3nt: TGTGCCAGCAGCCTAGACAGAGCCTCTAACTATGGCTACACCTTC
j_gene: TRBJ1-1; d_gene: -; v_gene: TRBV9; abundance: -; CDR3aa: CASSVVQGDGEAFF; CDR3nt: TGTGCCAGCAGCGTAGTTCAGGGTGACGGTGAAGCTTTCTTT
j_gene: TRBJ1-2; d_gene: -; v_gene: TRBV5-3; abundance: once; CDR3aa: CARSPWTYLPYRYTF; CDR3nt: TGTGCCAGAAGCCCGTGGACTTACCTCCCCTATCGCTACACCTTC